The 7 T cell receptor beta chains below all came from one sample that was sequenced in a study of T cells in Graves' hyperthyroidism and ophthalmopathy. Using RNA transcripts as the source, TCR beta CDR3 regions were amplified. The HTBI primer set served for first-round RT-PCR of the TCR CDR3. TCRdb called the multiplex PCR reads again in MiXCR, with one record for every CDR3 protein. In the table there are about 200,000 distinct CDR3 sequences, about a sixth of which are singletons. Sequences were obtained from blood. The origin of the receptors is a man aged 35-49 years with Graves' hyperthyroidism.

This clonotype was found many times. The chain uses TRBV27 and TRBJ1-1, with 9 bases that match TRBD1. Germline CDR1 and CDR2: MNHEY and SMNVEV (reference sequence). The CDR3 totals 17 residues. Trimming took 5 bases from V and 6 from J; bases not matched to a gene: 16. The CDR3 reads CASSAIPDRGYGAEAFF. The CDR3 nucleotides are TGTGCCAGCAGTGCCATCCCGGACAGGGGATATGGGGCTGAAGCTTTCTTT.

The sample holds a few counts of this clonotype. The V gene is TRBV20-1, the J gene TRBJ2-5, with TRBD2 matching over 13 bases. V was pared by 5 bases and J by 1 base, with 7 bases of the junction left unmatched. The CDR3 is 16 residues long. Germline-derived CDR1 and CDR2 are DFQATT and SNEGSKA (reference sequence). CDR3 sequence reads: CSAPKGTSGAQETQYF. The CDR3 nucleotides are TGCAGTGCTCCGAAGGGGACTAGCGGGGCCCAAGAGACCCAGTACTTC.

The V and J genes are TRBV5-1 and TRBJ2-7; TRBD1 aligns across 11 bases. CDR1 and CDR2 from the germline V gene are SGHRS and YFSETQ. J gave up 6 bases and V 2 bases, and 4 bases lay outside the gene matches. The CDR3 is made up of 14 amino acids. The CDR3 DNA reads TGCGCCAGCAGCTTCGGGACAGGGGGTGGCGAGCAGTACTTC. Translating gives CASSFGTGGGEQYF.

Many counts were recorded for this clonotype. The V call is TRBV4-2, the J call TRBJ2-7, with 13 bases that match TRBD2. V gave up 2 bases and J gave up 3 bases; unmatched junction bases: 4. Germline CDR1 is LGHNA and CDR2 is YNFKEQ. The CDR3 length is 16 residues. CDR3 region: CASSQTSGGANYEQYF. The CDR3 DNA follows: TGTGCCAGCAGCCAAACTAGCGGGGGGGCAAACTACGAGCAGTACTTC.

About this clonotype: This clone may be a read error of a much larger clone one base away. The chain couples TRBV7-9 to TRBJ2-5; 12 nucleotides line up with TRBD2. Germline CDR1 reads SEHNR; CDR2 reads FQNEAQ (reference sequence). The length of the CDR3 is 17 residues. The CDR3 sequence is CGSSPGTSGLGQETQYF. The CDR3 region has the DNA TGTGGCAGCAGCCCCGGGACTAGCGGGCTTGGCCAAGAGACCCAGTACTTC.

This clonotype showed up just a few times. This chain joins TRBV5-6 and TRBJ1-1, with 7 bases aligning to TRBD1. In germline, CDR1 is SGHDT, CDR2 YYEEEE. This CDR3 is built from 15 residues. With V trimmed by 2 bases and J by 1 base, 5 bases remained unmatched. CDR3 DNA sequence: TGTGCCAGCAGCTTTAGGGGGCAGGGGAACACTGAAGCTTTCTTT. Translated: CASSFRGQGNTEAFF. The full variable domain, with the rest looked up from reference TRBV5-6 and TRBJ1-1, is DAGVTQSPTHLIKTRGQQVTLRCSPKSGHDTVSWYQQALGQGPQFIFQYYEEEERQRGNFPDRFSGHQFPNYSSELNVNALLLGDSALYLCASSFRGQGNTEAFFGQGTRLTVV.

This clonotype came up many times. The rearrangement uses TRBV20-1 and TRBJ2-3; 8 bases line up with TRBD2. Looked up from germline, CDR1 is DFQATT and CDR2 is SNEGSKA (reference sequence). The CDR3 covers 15 residues. The J segment lost 5 bases and the V segment lost 0 bases, leaving 7 bases of the junction unmatched. In DNA form, the CDR3 reads TGCAGTGCTAGAGATCCCCGGGGGGGCCAAGATACGCAGTATTTT. Its translation: CSARDPRGGQDTQYF.